Listed here are 20 T cell receptor beta chains from one sample, sequenced in a study of human T cells and chemical hapten exposure. Time point meaning: pre-sensitization, week 0. The treatment denotes: therapeutic diphenylcyclopropenone sensitization with weekly scalp DPC. TCRdb redid the calling of the RACE reads with MiXCR, one entry per CDR3 protein. The table has fewer than 350,000 distinct CDR3 sequences, roughly 8% seen once. The sequencing used whole blood, collected in connection with sensitization to the hapten diphenylcyclopropenone (DPC). These receptor sequences come from a man aged 18-30 years with alopecia areata. Some clones in this sample may be carry-over from other donors' samples.

This clonotype has a handful of counts. V gene TRBV7-2 combines with J gene TRBJ2-3; D gene uncertain. There are 13 residues in the CDR3. V lost 3 bases to trimming and J lost 6 bases, with 10 bases between them. From germline, CDR1 is SGHTA and CDR2 FQGNSA. The CDR3 sequence: CASSFQSGDTQYF. DNA for the CDR3: TGTGCCAGCAGCTTTCAGTCCGGCGATACGCAGTATTTT. Full variable domain (missing parts from reference TRBV7-2 and TRBJ2-3): GAGVSQSPSNKVTEKGKDVELRCDPISGHTALYWYRQSLGQGLEFLIYFQGNSAPDKSGLPSDRFSAERTGGSVSTLTIQRTQQEDSAVYLCASSFQSGDTQYFGPGTRLTVL.

This clonotype has ten or more counts. The chain employs TRBV27 and TRBJ2-1, with 10 bases aligning to TRBD1. Germline values: CDR1 MNHEY, CDR2 SMNVEV (reference sequence). The CDR3 runs to 15 residues. J was trimmed by 5 bases and V by 6 bases; bases with no gene match: 7. CDR3 amino acids: CASSSGTGAHNEQFF. The CDR3 coding sequence is TGTGCCAGCAGCTCCGGGACAGGGGCCCACAATGAGCAGTTCTTC.

The V gene is TRBV7-9, the J gene TRBJ2-3; tentative D call: TRBD2 (5 bases). The CDR3 is 16 residues long. Germline V gene sequence: CDR1 SEHNR, CDR2 FQNEAQ (reference sequence). Between the trimmed V and J ends, which lost 4 bases and 0 bases, there was a span of 14 bases. The CDR3 DNA is TGTGCCAGCAGCTCGGACTTGAGCGCTAGCACAGATACGCAGTATTTT. This sequence encodes CASSSDLSASTDTQYF.

This clonotype was picked up a small number of times. The V gene is TRBV10-3, the J gene TRBJ1-1; tentatively, D is TRBD1 (6 bases). CDR1 and CDR2 from the germline V gene are ENHRY and SYGVKD. V lost 8 bases, J lost 2 bases, and 12 bases lay in between. The CDR3 length is 13 residues. The CDR3 region is CAIEGGENTEAFF. CDR3 in DNA: TGTGCCATCGAGGGGGGCGAAAACACTGAAGCTTTCTTT.

With respect to this clonotype: Its ends do not fully match the called genes, so a read error is possible. The chain uses TRBV7-9 and TRBJ2-5, with D uncertain. The CDR3 is 12 amino acids. Looked up from germline, CDR1 is SEHNR and CDR2 is FQNEAQ (reference sequence). Here the CDR3 DNA reads TGTGCCAGCAGCCTTAAGGCCCTACTTCTTGACTTC. This gives the protein CASSLKALLLDF.

This clonotype was found many times. The chain recombines TRBV10-3 with TRBJ2-7; D remains unclear. V was clipped by 0 bases and J by 8 bases, with 11 bases between them. Germline V CDR1 and CDR2: ENHRY, SYGVKD. The CDR3 is 13 amino acids. In DNA form, the CDR3 reads TGTGCCATCAGTGAGTCGGACGACCGGAAGCAGTACTTC. Translation gives CAISESDDRKQYF.

The chain joins TRBV3-1 to TRBJ2-1, with 11 bases lining up with TRBD2. The junction had 18 bases not matched to a gene; V was cut back by 5 bases and J by 9 bases. This CDR3 has 18 amino acids. CDR1 and CDR2 from the germline V gene are LGHDT and YNNKEL (reference sequence). CDR3 nucleotide sequence: TGTGCCAGCAGCTCCAAGAATCCGTCGATAGCGGGGGGGCGTGAGCAGTTCTTC. This gives the protein CASSSKNPSIAGGREQFF.

This clonotype was counted at least ten times. A read error may produce the germline difference seen at one junction end. This chain joins TRBV11-2 and TRBJ2-6; TRBD1 matches 7 bases. CDR3 length equals 15 residues. The germline V gene encodes CDR1 SGHAT and CDR2 FQNNGV. The chain's CDR3 is CASRLGGFGANVLTF. The CDR3 coding sequence is TGTGCCAGCAGATTAGGGGGCTTTGGGGCCAACGTCCTGACTTTC.

This clonotype was counted between two and nine times. The chain uses TRBV11-2 and TRBJ2-4; the match to TRBD1 covers 7 bases. With V trimmed by 5 bases and J by 3 bases, 4 bases remained unmatched. Germline V lookup: CDR1 SGHAT, CDR2 FQNNGV. The CDR3 has 14 residues. The CDR3 loop is CASSPGTVKNIQYF. The DNA for the CDR3 is TGTGCCAGCAGCCCCGGGACAGTCAAAAACATTCAGTACTTC.

The CDR3 loop is CASSPSPSRHTEAFF. Here the CDR3 DNA reads TGTGCCAGCAGCCCCTCCCCTTCGAGGCACACTGAAGCTTTCTTT. The V call is TRBV9, the J call TRBJ1-1; no definite D call. Germline CDR1 reads SGDLS; CDR2 reads YYNGEE. This CDR3 contains 15 residues. Deletions cut 4 bases from V and 3 bases from J, with 16 bases between.

As regards this clonotype: This may come from a read error, since a much larger clone is one base off. The chain is built from TRBV7-9 and TRBJ1-4; D not resolved. Germline CDR1 SEHNR, CDR2 FQNEAQ (reference sequence). The germline V and J ends were trimmed by 3 bases and 3 bases, with 17 bases remaining between them. This CDR3 is built from 17 residues. This CDR3 is CASSFSLTELANEKLFF. CDR3 coding DNA: TGTGCCAGCAGCTTCAGCCTTACAGAGTTGGCTAATGAAAAACTGTTTTTT.

The chain links TRBV6-1 to TRBJ2-7; no firm D call. The V gene lost 1 base and the J gene lost 0 bases, with 7 bases spanning the gap. CDR1 is MNHNS, CDR2 SASEGT, per germline. This CDR3 spans 14 amino acids. CDR3 protein: CASSEDRNSYEQYF. The CDR3 bases are TGTGCCAGCAGTGAAGATAGGAACTCCTACGAGCAGTACTTC.

This clonotype was counted only a few times. The chain links TRBV9 to TRBJ2-1; no firm D call. This CDR3 spans 12 amino acids. The ends were cut back, 3 bases at V and 10 bases at J, with 11 bases in the middle. The germline V gene has CDR1 SGDLS and CDR2 YYNGEE. The CDR3: CASSALGPEQFF. In DNA, the CDR3 is TGTGCCAGCAGCGCTTTAGGGCCCGAGCAGTTCTTC.

This clonotype was counted only a few times. The chain is built from TRBV6-2 or TRBV6-3 and TRBJ1-5, with D uncertain. Germline V gene lookup returns CDR1 MNHEY and CDR2 SVGEGT. This CDR3 region has 15 residues. Trimming took 0 bases from V and 0 from J, leaving 6 bases between them. In DNA form, the CDR3 reads TGTGCCAGCAGTTACTCGTCTTATAGCAATCAGCCCCAGCATTTT. Protein product: CASSYSSYSNQPQHF.

This clonotype was detected a few times. The rearrangement links TRBV6-2 or TRBV6-3 to TRBJ2-7, with a weak D call TRBD1 (5 bases). Germline V lookup: CDR1 MNHEY, CDR2 SVGEGT. The V end was cut by 0 bases, the J end by 6 bases, with 9 bases between. CDR3 length equals 13 residues. CDR3 amino acids: CASSYSGEGEQYV. The CDR3 nucleotides read TGTGCCAGCAGTTACTCAGGGGAAGGCGAGCAGTACGTC.

This clonotype appeared many times. The V and J genes are TRBV11-3 and TRBJ1-1; D unclear. The CDR3 covers 13 residues. Trimming stripped 2 bases from V and 1 base from J, with 5 bases between. Germline V gene data show CDR1 as SGHNT and CDR2 as YENEEA. The CDR3 loop is CASSLKGNTEAFF. The DNA of the CDR3 is TGTGCCAGCAGCTTAAAGGGGAACACTGAAGCTTTCTTT.

The chain couples TRBV4-3 to TRBJ2-3; D is possibly TRBD2 (5 bases). Trimming took off 0 bases at V and 2 bases at J, with 9 bases between the two ends. Germline CDR1 and CDR2: LGHNA and YSLEER. CDR3 length equals 15 residues. The CDR3 DNA is TGCGCCAGCAGCCAAGATCTCGGGGACACAGATACGCAGTATTTT. It codes for CASSQDLGDTDTQYF.

This clonotype was seen repeatedly, ten times or more. In DNA, the CDR3 is TGTGCCAGCAGTGGGGACAGCCAAGAGACCCAGTACTTC. Translating it yields CASSGDSQETQYF. V usage is TRBV2 and J usage is TRBJ2-5; 7 nucleotides agree with TRBD1. J lost 1 base, V lost 4 bases, and 0 bases had no gene match. Germline-derived CDR1 and CDR2 are SNHLY and FYNNEI. The CDR3 consists of 13 residues.

This clonotype has more than one count but fewer than ten. CDR3 nucleotide sequence: TGCGCCAGTTCGACAGGGATAGGTTCACCCCTCCACTTT. Translation gives CASSTGIGSPLHF. The chain recombines TRBV10-1 with TRBJ1-6, with 7 positions matching TRBD1. V was clipped by 9 bases and J by 9 bases; unmatched bases: 8. The CDR3 runs 13 residues. CDR1 is WNHNN, CDR2 SYGVQD, per germline (reference sequence).

In its sample, this clonotype was seen many times. The chain is built from TRBV3-1 and TRBJ2-3; no reliable D call. The CDR3 runs 15 residues. Trimming shortened V by 3 bases and J by 0 bases, and 10 bases separated the two germline ends. Germline-derived CDR1 and CDR2 are LGHDT and YNNKEL (reference sequence). In DNA, the CDR3 is TGTGCCAGCAGCCACTTAGTGACCAGCACAGATACGCAGTATTTT. Its translation is CASSHLVTSTDTQYF.